Below are 21 T cell receptor beta chains sequenced from a single sample in a study of blood T cell repertoires in COVID-19. The method was immunoSEQ multiplex PCR; TCRdb's version includes in-frame clones alone and lacks a portion of them. The data contain fewer than 250,000 clones, less than 85% of them seen just once; the ten biggest clones take up 1.8%. What was sequenced was PBMCs or T cells enriched from blood (not recorded which). The receptors stem from a man in his 60s who had recovered from COVID-19.

The chain couples TRBV7-8 to TRBJ2-3; no definite D call. Per germline, CDR1 SGHVS and CDR2 FQNEAQ. Trimming stripped 5 bases from V and 2 bases from J, with 14 bases between. The CDR3 is made up of 15 amino acids. Written as DNA, the CDR3 is TGTGCCAGCAGCCCCCGAGAAGCCCCCACAGATACGCAGTATTTT. Translating gives CASSPREAPTDTQYF.

This rearrangement joins TRBV5-5 to TRBJ1-6; D is uncertain. The germline V and J ends were trimmed by 4 bases and 8 bases, with 10 bases remaining between them. The CDR3 is 13 residues long. Germline CDR1 reads SGHKS; CDR2 reads YYEKEE (reference sequence). The CDR3 sequence: CASSPELDSPLHF. The DNA of the CDR3 is TGTGCCAGCAGCCCGGAGCTCGATTCACCCCTCCACTTT.

This clone was counted only a few times. The genes are TRBV7-9 and TRBJ2-3; no clear D. Trimming took 0 bases from V and 6 from J, leaving 22 bases between them. The length of the CDR3 is 18 residues. The germline gives CDR1 SEHNR, CDR2 FQNEAQ (reference sequence). CDR3 residues: CASSLAPLGAVTSDTQYF. The CDR3 nucleotides read TGTGCCAGCAGCTTAGCGCCCCTCGGCGCGGTTACGTCGGATACGCAGTATTTT. Supplemented by reference TRBV7-9 and TRBJ2-3, the full variable domain reads DTGVSQNPRHKITKRGQNVTFRCDPISEHNRLYWYRQTLGQGPEFLTYFQNEAQLEKSRLLSDRFSAERPKGSFSTLEIQRTEQGDSAMYLCASSLAPLGAVTSDTQYFGPGTRLTVL.

This clone was counted a few times. This chain uses TRBV10-3 with TRBJ2-7; 7 nucleotides line up with TRBD1. Trimming removed 5 bases from V and 3 bases from J; junction bases left unmatched: 7. This CDR3 spans 14 amino acids. CDR1 and CDR2 from the germline V gene are ENHRY and SYGVKD. The CDR3 DNA sequence: TGTGCCATCAGTCTCACCGGGACAGACTACGAGCAGTACTTC. Translated, it gives CAISLTGTDYEQYF.

The chain uses TRBV4-1 and TRBJ1-2; TRBD1 aligns across 8 bases. Germline assignment: CDR1 MGHRA and CDR2 YSYEKL. CDR3 length equals 16 residues. The junction had 11 bases not matched to a gene; V was cut back by 4 bases and J by 4 bases. CDR3 residues: CASSREVTGAGYGYTF. In nucleotides, the CDR3 is TGCGCCAGCAGCCGGGAGGTGACAGGGGCGGGCTATGGCTACACCTTC.

In DNA form, the CDR3 reads TGTGCCAGCAGTTTAACGGGATCCTACGAGCAGTACTTC. This gives the protein CASSLTGSYEQYF. The chain has TRBV12-3 or TRBV12-4 and TRBJ2-7; possible D gene TRBD2, 5 bases. V was trimmed by 2 bases and J by 1 base, leaving 6 bases between them. CDR3 length equals 13 residues.

This chain uses TRBV13 with TRBJ2-1, with TRBD2 matching over 12 bases. The length of the CDR3 is 16 residues. V gave up 2 bases and J gave up 4 bases; unmatched junction bases: 3. CDR1 and CDR2 (germline): PRHDT, FYEKMQ (reference sequence). This CDR3 reads CASSLPGTSGYNEQFF. The CDR3 DNA sequence: TGTGCCAGCAGCTTACCCGGGACTAGCGGGTACAATGAGCAGTTCTTC.

The chain recombines TRBV18 with TRBJ1-1; the D gene is possibly TRBD1 (5 bases). The V end lost 3 bases, the J end lost 6 bases, and 14 bases lay between the germline ends. CDR3 length equals 14 residues. Germline V gene data show CDR1 as KGHSH and CDR2 as LQKENI. This CDR3 reads CASSPTVRGPEAFF. CDR3 sequence (DNA): TGTGCCAGCTCACCCACCGTTAGGGGCCCTGAAGCTTTCTTT.

This clone was recorded at least ten times. This sequence joins TRBV3-1 (or the pseudogene TRBV3-2) and TRBJ1-3; D gene unclear. There are 13 residues in the CDR3. V was trimmed by 2 bases and J by 7 bases, leaving 9 bases between them. From germline, CDR1 is LGHDT and CDR2 YNNKEL (reference sequence). The CDR3 nucleotides are TGTGCCAGCAGCCAAACTCCCCGGAACACCATATATTTT. Its translation is CASSQTPRNTIYF.

This chain links TRBV7-8 with TRBJ1-2; TRBD1 is a possible D gene (5 bases). This CDR3 is built from 15 residues. Germline V lookup: CDR1 SGHVS, CDR2 FQNEAQ. With 3 bases removed from V and 6 bases from J, the gap between germline ends came to 17 bases. The CDR3 sequence is CASSFSRQGGDGYTF. The CDR3 nucleotides read TGTGCCAGCAGCTTTAGCCGGCAAGGAGGGGATGGCTACACCTTC.

This clone came up once. The rearrangement links TRBV7-2 to TRBJ1-4, with D unclear. The CDR3 sequence is 13 residues long. V was trimmed by 7 bases and J by 4 bases, leaving 10 bases between them. Germline V CDR1 and CDR2: SGHTA, FQGNSA. CDR3 residues: CASNSPSNEKLFF. CDR3 nucleotide sequence: TGTGCCAGCAACTCCCCAAGTAATGAAAAACTGTTTTTT.

The rearrangement joins TRBV6-2 or TRBV6-3 to TRBJ1-5; the D gene is possibly TRBD1 (5 bases). The germline V gene encodes CDR1 MNHEY and CDR2 SVGEGT. V was trimmed by 4 bases and J by 2 bases, leaving 6 bases between them. The CDR3 loop spans 13 amino acids. CDR3: CASSWGGNQPQHF. The DNA of the CDR3 is TGTGCCAGCAGTTGGGGGGGCAATCAGCCCCAGCATTTT.

The V call is TRBV6-5, the J call TRBJ1-5; 7 nucleotides agree with TRBD1. The CDR3 is made up of 15 amino acids. Losses at the gene ends were 0 bases for V and 7 bases for J; bases not matched to a gene: 6. From germline, CDR1 is MNHEY and CDR2 SVGAGI. The CDR3 sequence: CASSYSATGRQPQHF. The CDR3 DNA follows: TGTGCCAGCAGTTACTCTGCGACAGGGAGGCAGCCCCAGCATTTT.

The chain's CDR3 is CASSFTFLGTGDEKLFF. CDR3 sequence (DNA): TGTGCCAGCAGCTTCACGTTCCTCGGGACAGGGGATGAAAAACTGTTTTTT. The rearrangement joins TRBV11-2 to TRBJ1-4; 10 nucleotides align to TRBD1. Germline V CDR1 and CDR2: SGHAT, FQNNGV. The CDR3 runs 17 residues. After removal of 3 bases from V and 6 bases from J, the junction contained 10 bases not matched to a gene. Based on the CDR3 plus reference TRBV11-2 and TRBJ1-4, the full variable domain is EAGVAQSPRYKIIEKRQSVAFWCNPISGHATLYWYQQILGQGPKLLIQFQNNGVVDDSQLPKDRFSAERLKGVDSTLKIQPAKLEDSAVYLCASSFTFLGTGDEKLFFGSGTQLSVL.

This chain links TRBV6-5 with TRBJ2-7; the match to TRBD1 covers 10 bases. CDR3 length: 15 residues. The germline V gene encodes CDR1 MNHEY and CDR2 SVGAGI. The V gene end was trimmed by 5 bases and the J gene end by 2 bases; junction bases not matched to a gene: 6. The CDR3 DNA is TGTGCCAGCAGTCCAGGGACAGGGGCACCCTACGAGCAGTACTTC. Amino acids: CASSPGTGAPYEQYF.

The chain is built from TRBV7-9 and TRBJ2-5; 10 nucleotides align to TRBD2. Germline CDR1 reads SEHNR; CDR2 reads FQNEAQ (reference sequence). Unmatched junction bases numbered 11, after V lost 8 bases and J lost 5 bases. This CDR3 spans 15 amino acids. In DNA, the CDR3 is TGTGCCAGCTGGCTAGCGGGGGCCTGGGGGGAGACCCAGTACTTC. This encodes CASWLAGAWGETQYF.

The V call is TRBV12-3 or TRBV12-4, the J call TRBJ2-7, with 7 bases lining up with TRBD2. Trimming removed 6 bases from V and 3 bases from J; junction bases left unmatched: 5. The CDR3 is 13 residues long. CDR3 sequence: CASREAGDYEQYF. Written as DNA, the CDR3 is TGTGCCAGCAGGGAGGCGGGGGACTACGAGCAGTACTTC.

The CDR3 region is CASSLFVEGGYTF. The CDR3 DNA sequence: TGTGCCAGCAGCTTATTTGTCGAGGGTGGCTACACCTTC. V gene TRBV7-2 combines with J gene TRBJ1-2, with D unclear. Germline V lookup: CDR1 SGHTA, CDR2 FQGNSA. The CDR3 length is 13 residues. V dropped 2 bases and J dropped 7 bases, with 11 bases sitting between them.

The V call is TRBV27, the J call TRBJ2-7; perhaps TRBD2 as D (6 bases). Trimming cost V 5 bases and J 0 bases, with 17 bases left between them. The germline V gene has CDR1 MNHEY and CDR2 SMNVEV (reference sequence). The CDR3 totals 16 residues. CDR3 DNA: TGTGCCAGCAGTCGCGGGGTCGGGGGTTTCTCCTACGAGCAGTACTTC. This sequence encodes CASSRGVGGFSYEQYF.

The CDR3: CASSQLLTGTGNTEAFF. The CDR3 coding sequence is TGTGCCAGCTCACAACTGCTGACCGGGACAGGGAACACTGAAGCTTTCTTT. The genes are TRBV18 and TRBJ1-1; 8 bases are shared with TRBD1. This CDR3 is built from 17 residues. V dropped 4 bases and J dropped 1; count of bases not matched to a gene: 11. Per germline, CDR1 KGHSH and CDR2 LQKENI. Based on the CDR3 plus reference TRBV18 and TRBJ1-1, the full variable domain is NAGVMQNPRHLVRRRGQEARLRCSPMKGHSHVYWYRQLPEEGLKFMVYLQKENIIDESGMPKERFSAEFPKEGPSILRIQQVVRGDSAAYFCASSQLLTGTGNTEAFFGQGTRLTVV.

The genes are TRBV10-3 and TRBJ2-4; TRBD2 agrees at 7 bases. Per the germline V gene, CDR1 is ENHRY and CDR2 is SYGVKD. This CDR3 comprises 19 residues. J gave up 1 base and V 2 bases, and 14 bases lay outside the gene matches. CDR3 in DNA: TGTGCCATCAGTGAGCATTTGTTGGGAGGGATTCGGGCCAAAAACATTCAGTACTTC. Residues: CAISEHLLGGIRAKNIQYF.